This T cell receptor (beta chain) is drawn from a study of cytomegalovirus exposure and HLA in healthy donors. General study findings and limits: Within an earlier analysis, most TCR beta V segments proved productive either about 87% or about 30% of the time. As a later analysis showed, a missense DCLRE1C variant was linked to trimming of TCR beta V- and J-genes.

The PCR had 60 Vbeta and 13 Jbeta primers. Produced via immunoSEQ multiplex PCR; TCRdb's table is partial and in-frame only. The top ten clones hold over 0.95% of a sample with 200,000 to 250,000 clones, 75% to 90% of them seen once. As for this clone: The target antigen is unknown.

The V gene end was trimmed by 6 bases and the J gene end by 6 bases; junction bases not matched to a gene: 9. The CDR3 runs 14 residues. Sequencing was done on a sample of PBMCs. This chain uses TRBV23-1 with TRBJ1-2, with 8 bases identical to TRBD1. TRBV23-1 is sorted into the ORF group, with uncertain function. This clonotype was obtained from a woman aged 18-29 years in good health and CMV-seronegative. CDR3 coding DNA: TGCGCCAGCAGCCGAGGACAGGGATGCAATGGCTACACCTTC. As protein: CASSRGQGCNGYTF.